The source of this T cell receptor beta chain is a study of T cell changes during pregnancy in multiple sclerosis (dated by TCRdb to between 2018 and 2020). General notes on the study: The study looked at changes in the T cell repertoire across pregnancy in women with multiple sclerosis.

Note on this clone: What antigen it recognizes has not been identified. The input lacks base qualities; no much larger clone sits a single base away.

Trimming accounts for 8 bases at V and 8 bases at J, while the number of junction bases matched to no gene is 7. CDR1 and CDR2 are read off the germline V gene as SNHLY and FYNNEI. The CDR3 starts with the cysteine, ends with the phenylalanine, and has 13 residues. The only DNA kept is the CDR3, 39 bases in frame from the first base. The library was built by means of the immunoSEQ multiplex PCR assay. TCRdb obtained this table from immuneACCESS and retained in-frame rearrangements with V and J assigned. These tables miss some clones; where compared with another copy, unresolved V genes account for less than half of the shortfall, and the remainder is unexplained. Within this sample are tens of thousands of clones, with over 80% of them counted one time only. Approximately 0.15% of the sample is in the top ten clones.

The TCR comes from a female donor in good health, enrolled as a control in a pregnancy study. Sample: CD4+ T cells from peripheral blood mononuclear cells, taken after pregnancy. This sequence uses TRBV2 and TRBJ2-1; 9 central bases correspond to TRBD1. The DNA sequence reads TGTGCCAGCGGCCCCGGGACAGGGTATGAGCAGTTCTTC. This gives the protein CASGPGTGYEQFF.